Given below is one TCR beta chain in context. This record comes from a study of technical replicates of blood from a handful of donors. The repertoire was sequenced with immunoSEQ multiplex PCR; TCRdb's copy has only in-frame clones and lacks some. The data hold about 86,000 clones, with around 96% observed a single time. Germline V gene lookup returns CDR1 SGHRS and CDR2 YFSETQ. The length of the CDR3 is 14 residues. The V and J ends lost 1 base and 0 bases respectively, with 7 bases between them. The sample consisted of T cells isolated from PBMCs. The receptor comes from a human donor in good health. The chain employs TRBV5-1 and TRBJ1-1; D gene unclear. Here the CDR3 DNA reads TGCGCCAGCAGCTTGCTAGCGGTGAACACTGAAGCTTTCTTT. This translates into CASSLLAVNTEAFF.